The T cell receptor (beta chain) described here comes from a study of shared clonotypes between healthy human individuals. Sequencing was performed with immunoSEQ multiplex PCR; in TCRdb, only in-frame clones are kept and a portion is missing. The sample yields 500,000 to 550,000 clones, 90% to 97% seen once. CDR1 is SGHNT and CDR2 is YENEEA in the germline V gene. The CDR3 covers 14 residues. With 4 bases clipped from V and 5 bases from J, the junction kept 5 bases outside the gene matches. Source material: naive CD4+ T cells sorted from blood. Subset reported: CD45RA+ positively selected. The receptor comes from a woman aged 30 to 39 in good health. The chain has TRBV11-3 and TRBJ1-3; 7 positions agree with TRBD1. This chain's CDR3 is CASSSDRERNTIYF. DNA of the CDR3: TGTGCCAGCAGCTCAGACAGGGAGCGAAACACCATATATTTT.